The sequence of this TCR beta chain was determined in a study of blood T cell repertoires in COVID-19 (TCRdb year 2020). About the investigation overall: Samples covering the acute and convalescent phases of COVID-19 were provided by collaborators in the United States, Italy and Spain. The material from the prospective study consisted of cDNA or gDNA derived from T cells, B-cell-depleted T cells, or PBMCs. The dataset comprised deeply sampled blood TCRbeta repertoires from subjects exposed to, actively infected with, or recovered from COVID-19. The repertoires were released in a freely available public database intended as a resource for research on the immune response to SARS-CoV-2. The samples were drawn from two sources: the first 160 participants of the ongoing ImmuneRACE study, and fewer than 1,500 subjects contributed by 6 global collaborators. Nearly every sample came with metadata listing a de-identified subject ID, COVID-19 status, age in years and sex. Where HLA class I and class II types were available, the types were taken from metadata supplied by the sample provider, not from assay-based typing.

The immunoSEQ Assay, a bias-controlled multiplex PCR, was used to amplify TCRbeta CDR3 regions from genomic DNA. The study's own analysis went as follows. The number of nucleated cells in each sample was estimated from the amplification of reference gene primers within the assay. To quantify the absolute abundance of each unique TCRbeta CDR3 rearrangement, sequence reads were collapsed and filtered. Productive Simpson clonality was computed per sample as the square root of Simpson's diversity index over productive rearrangements. Imported from immuneACCESS, the table was reduced by TCRdb to in-frame sequences with V and J called. These copies leave out some clones; in studies compared against another copy, an unresolved V gene accounts for under half, and the cause of the remainder is not known. Clonal size and the V and J genes are those of that table, whereas D and trimming came from the DNA. The sample table contains some 270,000 clones; only one count was recorded for roughly nine tenths of them. The ten largest account for 4% to 5% of the sample.

A second Seattle source provided samples from volunteer blood donors who had recovered from COVID-19. The collaborating institutions used their own protocols to collect whole blood in K2EDTA tubes. Collaborator samples were shipped for TCRbeta analysis as frozen whole blood, isolated PBMCs, or DNA extracted from either sample type. Points on this clone: Its antigen has not been determined. It has no much larger one-base neighbor in the sample; base qualities were not kept.

Paper-wide results and their limitations: How much clinical and demographic metadata was included differed by source and by participant, and the metadata was provided uncurated.

The receptor comes from a woman aged 40 to 50 who had recovered from COVID-19. The sample taken for sequencing was peripheral blood.

The DNA sequence is TGTGCCAGCAGACTCGTCCCGGGAGCTAATGAAAAACTGTTTTTT. It encodes CASRLVPGANEKLFF. This chain is built from TRBV28 and TRBJ1-4, with an unclear D gene assignment. Per the germline V gene, MDHEN is the CDR1 and SYDVKM is the CDR2. V lost 6 bases and J lost 3 bases; the stretch between them is 14 bases long. Inclusive of the bounding cysteine and phenylalanine, the CDR3 is 15 residues long. The retained sequence is limited to the CDR3, 45 bases, with the frame set at the first base.